This T cell receptor beta chain was recorded in a study of Ad26.COV2.S vaccination and SARS-CoV-2 variants. General observations from the study: Higher spike-specific TCR breadth was found in vaccine recipients than in placebo recipients. Measures of TCR breadth and depth may have fallen short of total T cell responses.

Remarks on this clone: No antigen is known for it.

The V gene's germline CDR1 is MNHEY and CDR2 SVGAGI. V dropped 6 bases and J dropped 4 bases, with 12 bases sitting between them. There are 13 residues in the CDR3. Treatment of the sample: 15 to 20 received Ad26.COV2.S at low or high dose, single or two shots; a few received placebo; per-sample allocation not given. Day 63 after the first injection of vaccine or placebo was the sampling time. Using immunoSEQ multiplex PCR, the repertoire was profiled, and TCRdb retains in-frame clones only, with some absent. Here the sample spans roughly 320,000 clones, around 84% being singletons. The chain employs TRBV6-5 and TRBJ1-2; D not certain. The sample in question was peripheral blood, obtained in a trial of Ad26.COV2.S vaccine versus placebo. The sequence came from a person aged 18-60 years who received the Ad26.COV2.S COVID-19 vaccine or a placebo. This CDR3 reads CASSQGRSYGYTF. CDR3 nucleotide sequence: TGTGCCAGCAGCCAAGGGAGGAGCTATGGCTACACCTTC.